This T cell receptor beta chain was sequenced during a study of identical twins. Broader study findings: Models, which agreed with sharing between unrelated individuals, nonetheless underestimated the out-of-frame TCR alpha sharing seen in monozygotic twins. Invariant MAIT and iNKT cells may have partly biased zero-insertion analyses.

Per the germline V gene, CDR1 is ENHRY and CDR2 is SYGVKD. CDR3 size: 17 residues. V was trimmed by 2 bases and J by 3 bases, leaving 19 bases between them. TCRdb analysed the 5' RACE reads with MiXCR anew, one entry per CDR3 protein. This table has about 690,000 distinct CDR3 sequences, 21% appearing once. This clonotype was counted only a few times. The target antigen is unknown. This sample was also put to use in a study of T cells expressing NK-cell markers. That paper notes: Six of the donors carried dominant NKG2C+ clonotypes that took up about 1.0-7.0% of their CD8+ T cells.

Material: PBMCs. The TCR was taken from a young woman in good health. The chain combines TRBV10-3 with TRBJ2-5; D is unresolved. This CDR3 is CAISEGSPTNREETQYF. As DNA, the CDR3 is TGTGCCATCAGTGAGGGCAGCCCAACTAACCGGGAAGAGACCCAGTACTTC.